These 17 T cell receptor beta chains were all obtained from the same sample, sequenced in a study of vaccination effects on CD4 cells after COVID-19 (dated by TCRdb to between 2021 and 2023). These receptors have no known antigen. Preparation of the library involved the immunoSEQ multiplex PCR assay. TCRdb's version of the immuneACCESS table is confined to in-frame rearrangements and falls short of the full clone set. An unresolved V gene accounts for under half of the shortfall where checked; the remainder is of unknown origin. For this sample the table gives more than 15,000 clones, of which about 74% were detected only once. Around a fifth of the sample lies in the top ten. In the ViraFEST assay, PBMC were stimulated with viral peptide pools, and antigen-specific CD4+ T cell clonotypes were then identified by expansion using TCR sequencing. After less than 13 days of culture, CD4+ T cells were isolated with the EasySep CD4+ T cell isolation kit. PCR-confirmed SARS-CoV-2 infection had occurred in convalescent patients between March and December 2020, before the Alpha, Beta and Delta variants emerged in the United States. Two doses of either the BNT162b2 or the mRNA-1273 mRNA SARS-CoV-2 vaccine were administered to participants.

Here the sequenced sample was CD4+ T cells from PBMCs cultured with SARS-CoV-2 spike peptides, taken after COVID-19 vaccination. Interpreted using the paper, the cell subset or site label stands for: SARS-CoV-2 spike overlapping peptide pool stimulation. The receptors come from a human donor who had a prior SARS-CoV-2 infection.

V and J are TRBV2 and TRBJ2-1; D gene uncertain. CDR3 length: 17 amino acids. The germline V gene encodes CDR1 SNHLY and CDR2 FYNNEI. The germline V and J ends were trimmed by 11 bases and 0 bases, with 23 bases remaining between them. The CDR3 bases are TGTGCCGGAACAACTCGAGGACCGACGAGCTCCTACAATGAGCAGTTCTTC. It codes for CAGTTRGPTSSYNEQFF.

The chain employs TRBV30 and TRBJ2-1; the match to TRBD2 covers 8 bases. V was clipped by 2 bases and J by 5 bases; unmatched bases: 11. The CDR3 is 16 amino acids. Germline V gene sequence: CDR1 GTSNPN, CDR2 SVGIG (reference sequence). CDR3 protein: CAWSRWFLAGNNEQFF. CDR3 nucleotide sequence: TGTGCCTGGAGTCGTTGGTTTCTAGCGGGTAACAATGAGCAGTTCTTC.

V is TRBV29-1 and J is TRBJ2-5; D remains ambiguous. This CDR3 has 13 residues. Germline CDR1 reads SQVTM; CDR2 reads ANQGSEA. Trimming removed 4 bases from V and 2 bases from J, with 11 bases in between. The DNA of the CDR3 is TGCAGCGTTGTACGGTGGCAGCAAGAGACCCAGTACTTC. Amino acid sequence: CSVVRWQQETQYF. Variable domain in full (rest from reference TRBV29-1 and TRBJ2-5): SAVISQKPSRDICQRGTSLTIQCQVDSQVTMMFWYRQQPGQSLTLIATANQGSEATYESGFVIDKFPISRPNLTFSTLTVSNMSPEDSSIYLCSVVRWQQETQYFGPGTRLLVL.

This chain joins TRBV7-9 and TRBJ2-7; perhaps TRBD1 as D (6 bases). Germline CDR1 and CDR2: SEHNR and FQNEAQ (reference sequence). V gave up 1 base and J gave up 3 bases, with 13 bases separating them. The CDR3 contains 15 residues. For the CDR3, the DNA is TGTGCCAGCAGCTTAGGTAGTACACAGGGCTACGAGCAGTACTTC. Its protein product is CASSLGSTQGYEQYF.

The rearrangement uses TRBV3-1 (or the pseudogene TRBV3-2) and TRBJ2-3; D ambiguous. Germline loops: CDR1 LGHDT, CDR2 YNNKEL (reference sequence). Deletions cut 3 bases from V and 3 bases from J, with 4 bases between. This CDR3 contains 12 residues. CDR3 bases: TGTGCCAGCAGCCACGGTACAGATACGCAGTATTTT. It yields the protein CASSHGTDTQYF.

The chain couples TRBV18 to TRBJ1-5, with D tentatively TRBD1 (6 bases). CDR1 is KGHSH and CDR2 is LQKENI in the germline V gene. Deletions cut 0 bases from V and 7 bases from J, with 7 bases between. This CDR3 is 13 amino acids long. CDR3 in DNA: TGTGCCAGCTCACCACCACAGGGACAGCCCCAGCATTTT. This encodes CASSPPQGQPQHF.

The chain recombines TRBV6-5 with TRBJ2-5, with TRBD1 matching 12 bases. J was trimmed by 5 bases and V by 6 bases; bases with no gene match: 7. CDR3 size: 15 residues. Germline V lookup: CDR1 MNHEY, CDR2 SVGAGI. The CDR3 is CASRGQGAMMETQYF. CDR3 in DNA: TGTGCCAGCAGGGGACAGGGGGCCATGATGGAGACCCAGTACTTC.

This clone is categorized as medium-sized. This chain links TRBV5-1 with TRBJ2-7; D possibly corresponds to TRBD2 (5 bases). This CDR3 comprises 15 residues. V was cut by 1 base and J by 1 base, with 12 bases left in between. Germline V gene lookup returns CDR1 SGHRS and CDR2 YFSETQ. As DNA, the CDR3 is TGCGCCAGCAGCTTGTGGGTCGGGGTATCCTACGAGCAGTACTTC. Translation: CASSLWVGVSYEQYF. The full variable domain, in which reference TRBV5-1 and TRBJ2-7 provide the parts outside the CDR3, is KAGVTQTPRYLIKTRGQQVTLSCSPISGHRSVSWYQQTPGQGLQFLFEYFSETQRNKGNFPGRFSGRQFSNSRSEMNVSTLELGDSALYLCASSLWVGVSYEQYFGPGTRLTVT.

This chain joins TRBV27 and TRBJ1-3; D not certain. This CDR3 is built from 13 residues. Germline CDR1 MNHEY, CDR2 SMNVEV (reference sequence). Trimming took off 0 bases at V and 3 bases at J, with 3 bases between the two ends. CDR3 amino acids: CASSLSDGNTIYF. The CDR3 coding sequence is TGTGCCAGCAGTTTATCGGATGGAAACACCATATATTTT.

The gene calls are TRBV7-9 and TRBJ2-2, with TRBD2 identical over 10 bases. Germline assignment: CDR1 SEHNR and CDR2 FQNEAQ (reference sequence). The V gene end was trimmed by 6 bases and the J gene end by 0 bases; junction bases not matched to a gene: 13. This CDR3 spans 19 amino acids. The DNA of the CDR3 is TGTGCCAGCAGAGTAGCGGGAGGTGGCGTGCGGGCGAACACCGGGGAGCTGTTTTTT. Residues: CASRVAGGGVRANTGELFF.

This chain links TRBV11-2 with TRBJ2-1, with D uncertain. CDR1 SGHAT and CDR2 FQNNGV come from the germline V gene. The V and J ends lost 5 bases and 5 bases respectively, with 13 bases between them. The CDR3 is made up of 14 amino acids. The CDR3 reads CASSPRTAHNEQFF. The CDR3 coding sequence is TGTGCCAGCAGCCCACGTACAGCACACAATGAGCAGTTCTTC.

This clone was seen a handful of times. The chain links TRBV7-6 to TRBJ1-3; unclear D gene. CDR3 length: 17 residues. The V end lost 0 bases, the J end lost 1 base, and 13 bases lay between the germline ends. The germline CDR1 and CDR2 sequences are SGHVS and FNYEAQ. The CDR3 reads CASSLAWSGGSGNTIYF. CDR3 nucleotides: TGTGCCAGCAGCTTAGCGTGGTCAGGAGGATCTGGAAACACCATATATTTT.

The chain links TRBV7-2 to TRBJ2-5; D call uncertain. The germline V and J ends were trimmed by 1 base and 2 bases, with 8 bases remaining between them. From germline, CDR1 is SGHTA and CDR2 FQGNSA. This CDR3 spans 14 amino acids. CDR3: CASSLVAAQETQYF. Written as DNA, the CDR3 is TGTGCCAGCAGCTTAGTAGCAGCTCAAGAGACCCAGTACTTC.

CDR3 in amino acids: CASRKGRSTDTQYF. CDR3 nucleotide sequence: TGTGCCAGCCGGAAGGGCCGAAGCACAGATACGCAGTATTTT. This chain joins TRBV6-5 and TRBJ2-3; no definite D call. The CDR3 spans 14 residues. Trimming removed 8 bases at V and 0 bases at J, with 12 bases between. Germline lookup yields CDR1 MNHEY and CDR2 SVGAGI.

The genes are TRBV18 and TRBJ2-1; TRBD2 is a possible D gene (5 bases). The germline V gene has CDR1 KGHSH and CDR2 LQKENI. The length of the CDR3 is 13 residues. V shed 2 bases and J shed 8 bases, with 10 bases lying between them. CDR3 residues: CASSPRGFDEQFF. The CDR3 bases are TGTGCCAGCTCACCAAGAGGGTTCGATGAGCAGTTCTTC.

The chain recombines TRBV4-3 with TRBJ1-3, with TRBD1 matching 7 bases. This CDR3 contains 16 residues. CDR1 and CDR2 from the germline V gene are LGHNA and YSLEER. V was clipped by 0 bases and J by 3 bases; unmatched bases: 5. As DNA, the CDR3 is TGCGCCAGCAGCCAAGATGCAGGGGGTGATGGAAACACCATATATTTT. Translating it yields CASSQDAGGDGNTIYF.

V usage is TRBV6-7 and J usage is TRBJ1-5; no firm D call. TRBV6-7 falls under the ORF class, with uncertain function. V was clipped by 6 bases and J by 13 bases, with 16 bases between them. The CDR3 is made up of 12 amino acids. CDR3 protein: CASRRTSLTQHF. DNA for the CDR3: TGTGCCAGCAGGCGGACCAGCCTAACGCAGCATTTT.